Below, 5 T cell receptor beta chains from the same sample are listed, as sequenced in a study of T cells in Graves' hyperthyroidism and ophthalmopathy. Researchers took RNA transcripts and amplified the TCR beta CDR3 regions from them. The HTBI set primed first-round TCR CDR3 RT-PCR. TCRdb reanalysed the multiplex PCR reads using MiXCR and keeps one entry per CDR3 protein. The sample records about 180,000 distinct CDR3 sequences, 15% to 20% being singletons. The sample comprised blood. The receptor set was obtained from a woman in her fifties or sixties with Graves' hyperthyroidism.

This clonotype was seen ten or more times. The rearrangement links TRBV6-2 or TRBV6-3 to TRBJ1-5; D may be TRBD1 (5 bases). Germline V gene sequence: CDR1 MNHEY, CDR2 SVGEGT. Trimming shortened V by 10 bases and J by 4 bases, and 17 bases separated the two germline ends. CDR3 length: 14 residues. CDR3 sequence: CATKSSGRNQPQHF. CDR3 bases: TGTGCCACCAAATCGTCGGGACGAAATCAGCCCCAGCATTTT.

The sample holds many counts of this clonotype. The chain carries TRBV6-1 and TRBJ1-5; TRBD1 matches 7 bases. Trimming removed 7 bases from V and 2 bases from J; junction bases left unmatched: 8. The CDR3 has 15 amino acids. CDR1 and CDR2 from the germline V gene are MNHNS and SASEGT. The CDR3 sequence: CASTRQGGGNQPQHF. CDR3 sequence (DNA): TGTGCCAGCACCAGACAGGGCGGCGGCAATCAGCCCCAGCATTTT.

This clonotype was seen ten or more times. The chain employs TRBV5-6 and TRBJ1-1, with D tentatively TRBD1 (5 bases). The CDR3 is made up of 14 amino acids. Between the trimmed V and J ends, which lost 2 bases and 1 base, there was a span of 9 bases. CDR1 and CDR2 (germline): SGHDT, YYEEEE. CDR3 nucleotide sequence: TGTGCCAGCAGCTTAGATGGGGGGAACACTGAAGCTTTCTTT. The encoded protein is CASSLDGGNTEAFF.

The table lists this clonotype with many counts. The junction and the germline gene differ at one end; a read error may be behind it. The gene calls are TRBV7-7 and TRBJ2-3; a weak D match, TRBD2 (7 bases). This CDR3 spans 16 amino acids. Germline V CDR1 and CDR2: SSHAT, FNYEAQ (reference sequence). The CDR3 is CASSPLGGGTTDTQYF. DNA for the CDR3: TGTGCTAGCAGCCCCCTCGGCGGGGGCACCACAGATACGCAGTATTTT.

This clonotype was seen at least ten times. The chain is built from TRBV12-3 or TRBV12-4 and TRBJ2-3; 10 bases are a match to TRBD1. This CDR3 has 15 residues. Unmatched junction bases numbered 8, after V lost 7 bases and J lost 4 bases. CDR3 loop: CASTEDRGLADTQYF. In DNA form, the CDR3 reads TGTGCCAGCACCGAAGACAGGGGGCTGGCAGATACGCAGTATTTT.